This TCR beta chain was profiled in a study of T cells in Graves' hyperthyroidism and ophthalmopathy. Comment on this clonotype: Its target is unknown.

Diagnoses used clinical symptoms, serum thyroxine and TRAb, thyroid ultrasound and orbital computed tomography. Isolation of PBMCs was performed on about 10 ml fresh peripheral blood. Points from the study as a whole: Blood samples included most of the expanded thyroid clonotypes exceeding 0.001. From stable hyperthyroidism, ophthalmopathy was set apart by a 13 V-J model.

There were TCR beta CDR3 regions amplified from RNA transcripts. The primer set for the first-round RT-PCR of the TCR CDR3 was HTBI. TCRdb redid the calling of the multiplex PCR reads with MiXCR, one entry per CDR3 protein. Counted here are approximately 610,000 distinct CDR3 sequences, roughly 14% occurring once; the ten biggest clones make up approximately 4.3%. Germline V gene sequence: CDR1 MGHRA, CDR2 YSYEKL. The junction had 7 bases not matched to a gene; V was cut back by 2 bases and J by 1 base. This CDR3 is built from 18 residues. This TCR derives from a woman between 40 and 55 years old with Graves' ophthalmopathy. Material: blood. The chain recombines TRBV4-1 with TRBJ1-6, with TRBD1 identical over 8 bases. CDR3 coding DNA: TGCGCCAGCAGCCAACCAACAGGGGGGGTATCCTATAATTCACCCCTCCACTTT. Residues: CASSQPTGGVSYNSPLHF.